The subject of this entry is one T cell receptor (beta chain). The CDR3 totals 13 residues. The germline V gene has CDR1 SEHNR and CDR2 FQNEAQ (reference sequence). The V and J ends lost 1 base and 1 base respectively, with 4 bases between them. This specimen belongs to a study of shared clonotypes between healthy human individuals. Study details: There were three CD4 naive, three CD4 memory, two CD8 naive and one CD8 memory plates per donor.

Source study methods: Without quality scores, immunoSEQ junctional reads could not be filtered like full-length reads. Assay: immunoSEQ multiplex PCR; the TCRdb copy retains only in-frame clones and omits some. The V and J calls and clone size come from that table; D and trimming were worked out from the DNA. The repertoire has some 2.4 million clones, over 85% of them found once; the top ten carry 0.35% to 0.45%. This receptor was identified in a man between 18 and 29 years old in good health. Some clones in this sample may be carry-over from other donors' samples. The sequenced sample consisted of naive CD4+ T cells from PBMCs. Noted subset: CD45RA+ positively selected. This chain connects TRBV7-9 to TRBJ2-5, with no clear D. The DNA for the CDR3 is TGTGCCAGCAGCTTAGTTGCCCAAGAGACCCAGTACTTC. Translation gives CASSLVAQETQYF.